Below, 27 T cell receptor beta chains from the same sample are listed, as sequenced in a study of identical twins. In TCRdb, the 5' RACE reads were re-called with MiXCR into one record per CDR3 protein. The sample includes more than 1.5 million distinct CDR3 sequences, roughly a third of them seen just once. Sequenced material: cord blood. The source is a newborn girl in good health.

This clonotype was observed once. This chain uses TRBV7-9 with TRBJ1-2; 8 bases line up with TRBD1. CDR1 is SEHNR, CDR2 FQNEAQ, per germline (reference sequence). The CDR3 has 13 amino acids. V was clipped by 5 bases and J by 6 bases; unmatched bases: 5. CDR3 amino acids: CASSLQGGHGYTF. In DNA, the CDR3 is TGTGCCAGCAGCCTACAGGGGGGGCATGGCTACACCTTC.

This rearrangement joins TRBV4-2 to TRBJ2-3, with TRBD2 identical over 7 bases. Losses at the gene ends were 1 base for V and 4 bases for J; bases not matched to a gene: 11. The CDR3 is 17 amino acids. Germline values: CDR1 LGHNA, CDR2 YNFKEQ. The CDR3 DNA reads as TGTGCCAGCAGCCAAGGACTAGCCCGTCTTTACTCAGATACGCAGTATTTT. This encodes CASSQGLARLYSDTQYF.

This clonotype was seen a handful of times. J is TRBJ1-1 and V is TRBV11-2, with D perhaps matching TRBD1 (6 bases). CDR3 size: 16 residues. V was shortened by 5 bases and J by 5 bases, with 21 bases between the two germline ends. Germline CDR1 and CDR2: SGHAT and FQNNGV. The CDR3 reads CASSTWGREGRTEAFF. DNA for the CDR3: TGTGCCAGCAGCACATGGGGGCGCGAAGGAAGGACTGAAGCTTTCTTT.

To note about this clonotype: A much larger clone differs by one base, so this may be a read error. This chain uses TRBV10-3 with TRBJ2-3; D remains unclear. This CDR3 spans 14 amino acids. Germline CDR1 reads ENHRY; CDR2 reads SYGVKD. The CDR3 DNA sequence: TGTGTCATCAGTGAGTCGATGGTAATAGATACGCAGTATTTT. As protein: CVISESMVIDTQYF.

The chain employs TRBV6-2 or TRBV6-3 and TRBJ1-2; no clear D. The CDR3 extends over 12 amino acids. V was clipped by 0 bases and J by 6 bases, with 5 bases between them. Looked up from germline, CDR1 is MNHEY and CDR2 is SVGEGT. CDR3 coding DNA: TGTGCCAGCAGTTACTCGACTCATGGCTACACCTTC. Its translation is CASSYSTHGYTF.

To note about this clonotype: At one end the junction does not follow the germline gene, possibly because of a read error. V usage is TRBV2 and J usage is TRBJ2-1; weak D call: TRBD1 (7 bases). This CDR3 comprises 15 residues. In germline, CDR1 is SNHLY, CDR2 FYNNEI. The CDR3 reads CASRRGRDSYNKQFF. In nucleotides, the CDR3 is TGTGCCAGCAGGAGGGGGCGGGATTCCTACAATAAGCAGTTCTTC. The variable domain in full, completed from reference TRBV2 and TRBJ2-1, reads EPEVTQTPSHQVTQMGQEVILRCVPISNHLYFYWYRQILGQKVEFLVSFYNNEISEKSEIFDDQFSVERPDGSNFTLKIRSTKLEDSAMYFCASRRGRDSYNKQFFGPGTRLTVL.

The rearrangement uses TRBV6-8 and TRBJ2-5; 10 positions agree with TRBD2. CDR3 size: 15 residues. Germline V gene data show CDR1 as MNHGY and CDR2 as SAAAGT. The trim removed 4 bases at V and 2 bases at J, leaving 4 bases unmatched. The CDR3 loop reads CASSSTGLAQETQYF. CDR3 sequence (DNA): TGTGCCAGCAGTTCTACGGGACTAGCGCAAGAGACCCAGTACTTC.

This chain links TRBV5-1 with TRBJ2-7; 7 nucleotides line up with TRBD2. V lost 4 bases to trimming and J lost 0 bases; unmatched junction nucleotides: 4. CDR1 and CDR2 (germline): SGHRS, YFSETQ. The CDR3 is made up of 14 amino acids. CDR3 amino acids: CASSPGGNSYEQYF. CDR3 in DNA: TGCGCCAGCAGCCCGGGAGGCAACTCCTACGAGCAGTACTTC. Variable domain in full (rest from reference TRBV5-1 and TRBJ2-7): KAGVTQTPRYLIKTRGQQVTLSCSPISGHRSVSWYQQTPGQGLQFLFEYFSETQRNKGNFPGRFSGRQFSNSRSEMNVSTLELGDSALYLCASSPGGNSYEQYFGPGTRLTVT.

This clonotype was counted a few times. The V and J genes are TRBV10-3 and TRBJ2-1, with D unresolved. This CDR3 spans 15 amino acids. V was shortened by 0 bases and J by 3 bases, with 9 bases between the two germline ends. The germline V gene has CDR1 ENHRY and CDR2 SYGVKD. The CDR3 here is CAISESSGFYNEQFF. CDR3 DNA: TGTGCCATCAGTGAGTCTTCCGGGTTCTACAATGAGCAGTTCTTC.

This clonotype was seen ten or more times. The V gene is TRBV9, the J gene TRBJ2-7; D unresolved. CDR3 size: 15 residues. Germline loops: CDR1 SGDLS, CDR2 YYNGEE. The V gene lost 4 bases and the J gene lost 0 bases, with 14 bases spanning the gap. The CDR3: CASSRLGSSSYEQYF. The CDR3 DNA sequence: TGTGCCAGCAGCCGCCTGGGCTCCAGCTCCTACGAGCAGTACTTC. The full variable domain, rest sourced from reference TRBV9 and TRBJ2-7, is DSGVTQTPKHLITATGQRVTLRCSPRSGDLSVYWYQQSLDQGLQFLIQYYNGEERAKGNILERFSAQQFPDLHSELNLSSLELGDSALYFCASSRLGSSSYEQYFGPGTRLTVT.

As concerns this clonotype: The junction departs from the called germline gene at one end, perhaps through a read error. The V gene is TRBV14, the J gene TRBJ1-1; no clear D. The CDR3 runs to 14 residues. Per germline, CDR1 SGHDN and CDR2 FVKESK. The chain's CDR3 is CAGSQDGGNTEAFF. The CDR3 DNA is TGTGCCGGCAGCCAAGACGGTGGGAACACTGAAGCTTTCTTT.

The chain is built from TRBV7-8 and TRBJ2-2; 9 nucleotides align to TRBD2. Per germline, CDR1 SGHVS and CDR2 FQNEAQ. The CDR3 runs to 15 residues. V was pared by 6 bases and J by 4 bases, with 6 bases of the junction left unmatched. CDR3 sequence (DNA): TGTGCCAGCAGGAAAATAGCGGGAGCCACCGGGGAGCTGTTTTTT. Translating gives CASRKIAGATGELFF.

This clonotype was counted only a few times. The chain employs TRBV12-3 or TRBV12-4 and TRBJ1-2; D gene uncertain. The CDR3 totals 16 residues. Deletions cut 4 bases from V and 1 base from J, with 16 bases between. The CDR3 here is CASSSSWRIGNYGYTF. In nucleotides, the CDR3 is TGTGCCAGCAGTTCCTCCTGGCGGATTGGTAACTATGGCTACACCTTC.

This clonotype was detected only a few times. This rearrangement joins TRBV20-1 to TRBJ1-2; the D is unclear. This CDR3 region has 15 residues. Germline CDR1 and CDR2: DFQATT and SNEGSKA (reference sequence). CDR3 protein: CTVPYFRGTNYGYTF. CDR3 DNA: TGCACCGTACCTTATTTCCGAGGGACTAACTATGGCTACACCTTC.

Only a few counts were recorded for this clonotype. This chain uses TRBV7-6 with TRBJ1-1; D remains unclear. The CDR3 loop spans 16 amino acids. V lost 5 bases and J lost 1, with 17 bases in between. Germline V gene lookup returns CDR1 SGHVS and CDR2 FNYEAQ. CDR3 protein: CASSASLMTANTEAFF. CDR3 coding DNA: TGTGCCAGCAGCGCTAGCTTGATGACGGCGAACACTGAAGCTTTCTTT.

This clonotype was found a few times. The chain combines TRBV5-1 with TRBJ2-7, with a weak D call TRBD2 (5 bases). CDR3 length equals 14 residues. V lost 4 bases to trimming and J lost 1 base, with 12 bases between them. From germline, CDR1 is SGHRS and CDR2 YFSETQ. CDR3 residues: CASSRTPDSYEQYF. CDR3 bases: TGCGCCAGCAGCAGGACTCCCGATTCCTACGAGCAGTACTTC.

This clonotype was seen repeatedly, ten times or more. V and J are TRBV3-1 and TRBJ1-2; D possibly corresponds to TRBD1 (5 bases). CDR3 size: 14 residues. Germline assignment: CDR1 LGHDT and CDR2 YNNKEL (reference sequence). The V end lost 4 bases, the J end lost 4 bases, and 13 bases lay between the germline ends. CDR3 sequence (DNA): TGTGCCAGCAGCCTAATGACCGGGACCTATGGCTACACCTTC. It yields the protein CASSLMTGTYGYTF. The full variable domain, in which reference TRBV3-1 and TRBJ1-2 provide the parts outside the CDR3, is DTAVSQTPKYLVTQMGNDKSIKCEQNLGHDTMYWYKQDSKKFLKIMFSYNNKELIINETVPNRFSPKSPDKAHLNLHINSLELGDSAVYFCASSLMTGTYGYTFGSGTRLTVV.

This clonotype was found a few times. The V call is TRBV12-3 or TRBV12-4, the J call TRBJ2-6; D is uncertain. Trimming removed 3 bases at V and 2 bases at J, with 11 bases between. This CDR3 has 16 residues. CDR3 bases: TGTGCCAGCAGTTTTTCGGGCCCTGCTGGGGCCAACGTCCTGACTTTC. This gives the protein CASSFSGPAGANVLTF.

This clonotype was counted only a few times. The chain employs TRBV14 and TRBJ2-1; the D is unclear. CDR3 size: 14 residues. Germline lookup yields CDR1 SGHDN and CDR2 FVKESK. V was pared by 0 bases and J by 9 bases, with 12 bases between. CDR3 coding DNA: TGTGCCAGCAGCCAAGATCATGGCACCTCTGAGCAGTTCTTC. This sequence encodes CASSQDHGTSEQFF.

CDR3 sequence: CAINPRGGPYEQYF. Written as DNA, the CDR3 is TGTGCCATCAACCCCAGGGGTGGGCCCTACGAGCAGTACTTC. The chain links TRBV10-3 to TRBJ2-7; perhaps TRBD1 as D (6 bases). In germline, CDR1 is ENHRY, CDR2 SYGVKD. With 7 bases removed from V and 2 bases from J, the gap between germline ends came to 15 bases. This CDR3 contains 14 residues.

The rearrangement uses TRBV29-1 and TRBJ2-2; 8 bases fit TRBD1. The germline V gene has CDR1 SQVTM and CDR2 ANQGSEA. The CDR3 totals 14 residues. Trimming removed 6 bases from V and 5 bases from J; junction bases left unmatched: 8. The DNA for the CDR3 is TGCAGCGTCTTCAAAGACAGGGGAACCGGGGAGCTGTTTTTT. Protein sequence: CSVFKDRGTGELFF.

The genes are TRBV7-2 and TRBJ2-1, with TRBD2 matching over 7 bases. Germline V gives CDR1 SGHTA, CDR2 FQGNSA. The CDR3 has 14 amino acids. V shed 2 bases, J shed 5 bases, and the junction held 3 bases outside the gene matches. CDR3 sequence reads: CASSLRGVNNEQFF. CDR3 DNA: TGTGCCAGCAGCTTACGGGGGGTCAACAATGAGCAGTTCTTC. The variable domain in full, with the rest retrieved from reference TRBV7-2 and TRBJ2-1, is GAGVSQSPSNKVTEKGKDVELRCDPISGHTALYWYRQSLGQGLEFLIYFQGNSAPDKSGLPSDRFSAERTGGSVSTLTIQRTQQEDSAVYLCASSLRGVNNEQFFGPGTRLTVL.

The rearrangement uses TRBV3-1 and TRBJ2-7, with 8 bases lining up with TRBD2. Trimming at V came to 0 bases and at J to 3 bases, leaving 7 bases not matched to a gene. The CDR3 loop spans 16 amino acids. Germline lookup yields CDR1 LGHDT and CDR2 YNNKEL (reference sequence). The CDR3 nucleotides read TGTGCCAGCAGCCAAGATGTACTAGCGGCCCACTACGAGCAGTACTTC. Residues: CASSQDVLAAHYEQYF.

This chain links TRBV20-1 with TRBJ1-6; D is ambiguous. The length of the CDR3 is 14 residues. Germline CDR1 reads DFQATT; CDR2 reads SNEGSKA (reference sequence). With 6 bases removed from V and 0 bases from J, the gap between germline ends came to 9 bases. The CDR3 bases are TGCAGTGCGGGGTTGGGCTCCTATAATTCACCCCTCCACTTT. This gives the protein CSAGLGSYNSPLHF.

The chain couples TRBV6-5 to TRBJ2-7; D possibly matches TRBD1 or TRBD2 (5 bases each). V gave up 2 bases and J gave up 3 bases, with 17 bases separating them. The CDR3 spans 16 residues. Germline CDR1 is MNHEY and CDR2 is SVGAGI. The CDR3 nucleotides are TGTGCCAGCAGTTACGAGGGTGGGACGGGGTTCTACGAGCAGTACTTC. It specifies CASSYEGGTGFYEQYF.

This clonotype was counted a few times. J is TRBJ2-5 and V is TRBV6-1, with D perhaps matching TRBD1 (8 bases). The V end was cut by 10 bases, the J end by 11 bases, with 32 bases between. The CDR3 runs to 16 residues. Germline CDR1 MNHNS, CDR2 SASEGT. The CDR3 here is CAIPSGGDRSFSEQYF. In nucleotides, the CDR3 is TGTGCCATCCCCTCAGGGGGGGACAGGTCCTTTTCGGAGCAGTACTTC.

The V gene is TRBV10-3, the J gene TRBJ1-5; 10 nucleotides align to TRBD1. Trimming at V came to 10 bases and at J to 6 bases, leaving 12 bases not matched to a gene. Germline loops: CDR1 ENHRY, CDR2 SYGVKD. This CDR3 has 15 amino acids. The chain's CDR3 is CATTAGTGVGQPQHF. Here the CDR3 DNA reads TGTGCCACCACCGCCGGGACAGGGGTAGGTCAGCCCCAGCATTTT.